These 30 T cell receptor beta chains came from one sample sequenced in a study of CD8 T cells in Susac syndrome. Random hexamers were used to reverse transcribe roughly 0.5 to 1 ug of RNA. From the immunoSEQ multiplex PCR reads, TCRdb called clonotypes with MiXCR, one entry per CDR3 protein. The table shows about 200,000 distinct CDR3 sequences, with 85% to 95% occurring only once. Sequencing input: CD4+ T cells from PBMCs. The receptor set was obtained from a human donor with multiple sclerosis.

This chain links TRBV20-1 with TRBJ2-7; 11 positions match TRBD2. The CDR3 consists of 15 residues. Germline V gene lookup returns CDR1 DFQATT and CDR2 SNEGSKA (reference sequence). V trimming: 1 base; J trimming: 0 bases; junction bases outside the gene matches: 2. CDR3 amino acids: CSARVGTSGSYEQYF. The CDR3 coding sequence is TGCAGTGCTAGAGTTGGGACTAGCGGCTCCTACGAGCAGTACTTC.

The chain employs TRBV9 and TRBJ2-5; D may be TRBD2 (5 bases). CDR3 size: 12 residues. Trimming shortened V by 0 bases and J by 7 bases, and 7 bases separated the two germline ends. Germline assignment: CDR1 SGDLS and CDR2 YYNGEE. CDR3 protein: CASSVAEGTQYF. The CDR3 region has the DNA TGTGCCAGCAGCGTAGCTGAGGGGACCCAGTACTTC.

The chain combines TRBV20-1 with TRBJ1-2; the D gene is possibly TRBD1 (6 bases). The CDR3 has 14 amino acids. Germline loops: CDR1 DFQATT, CDR2 SNEGSKA (reference sequence). Trimming left V 0 bases short and J 4 bases short, with 12 bases between. The CDR3 is CSARDLGHSYGYTF. Written as DNA, the CDR3 is TGCAGTGCTAGAGATCTGGGACACTCCTATGGCTACACCTTC.

This sequence joins TRBV20-1 and TRBJ2-2; D remains ambiguous. Germline V lookup: CDR1 DFQATT, CDR2 SNEGSKA (reference sequence). The CDR3 covers 14 residues. Trimming cost V 5 bases and J 0 bases, with 10 bases left between them. DNA of the CDR3: TGCAGTGCTGCAGGAAACCCGAACACCGGGGAGCTGTTTTTT. Protein: CSAAGNPNTGELFF.

This clonotype came up once. The chain has TRBV3-1 and TRBJ1-1; weak D call: TRBD1 (6 bases). V was pared by 4 bases and J by 2 bases, with 11 bases between. Per germline, CDR1 LGHDT and CDR2 YNNKEL (reference sequence). This CDR3 is built from 14 residues. As DNA, the CDR3 is TGTGCCAGCAGCCGGGCAGGGGAAAACACTGAAGCTTTCTTT. Translation: CASSRAGENTEAFF.

The chain combines TRBV5-1 with TRBJ2-7; 11 bases fit TRBD1. V shed 3 bases and J 4 bases; nucleotides not matched to a gene: 3. From germline, CDR1 is SGHRS and CDR2 YFSETQ. CDR3 size: 14 residues. CDR3 loop: CASSSGQGAYEQYV. The CDR3 nucleotides are TGCGCCAGCAGCTCTGGACAGGGGGCTTACGAGCAGTACGTC.

The chain joins TRBV6-6 to TRBJ1-6; TRBD1 agrees at 10 bases. The CDR3 loop spans 16 amino acids. CDR1 MNHNY and CDR2 SVGAGI come from the germline V gene (reference sequence). The V segment lost 2 bases and the J segment 9 bases; nucleotides outside the gene matches: 7. DNA for the CDR3: TGTGCCAGCAGTTACGACTCCGGGACAGGGGTTTCACCCCTCCACTTT. This gives the protein CASSYDSGTGVSPLHF.

This clonotype was found once. The chain employs TRBV5-1 and TRBJ2-5, with a tentative D call TRBD2 (6 bases). The CDR3 length is 16 residues. CDR1 SGHRS and CDR2 YFSETQ come from the germline V gene. V lost 0 bases and J 1 base, leaving 13 bases between the germline ends. Here the CDR3 reads CASSLAIPGSQETQYF. CDR3 coding DNA: TGCGCCAGCAGCTTGGCCATCCCCGGGAGCCAAGAGACCCAGTACTTC.

This clonotype was counted a single time. The chain links TRBV20-1 to TRBJ2-3; 9 bases are shared with TRBD2. Per the germline V gene, CDR1 is DFQATT and CDR2 is SNEGSKA (reference sequence). The junction had 17 bases not matched to a gene; V was cut back by 6 bases and J by 10 bases. The CDR3 sequence is 15 residues long. The CDR3 DNA sequence: TGCAGTGCCTACATCAGCGGGGGGACTCTTGGTGCGCAGTATTTT. This gives the protein CSAYISGGTLGAQYF.

This chain connects TRBV6-5 to TRBJ1-2; D not certain. This CDR3 is built from 13 residues. CDR1 is MNHEY and CDR2 is SVGAGI in the germline V gene. V dropped 2 bases and J dropped 5 bases, with 9 bases sitting between them. The CDR3 protein is CASSYGSEYGYTF. CDR3 nucleotide sequence: TGTGCCAGCAGTTACGGCTCAGAGTATGGCTACACCTTC.

The rearrangement joins TRBV30 to TRBJ1-6; 7 bases align to TRBD1. The CDR3 totals 13 residues. Losses at the gene ends were 2 bases for V and 9 bases for J; bases not matched to a gene: 4. CDR1 and CDR2 (germline): GTSNPN, SVGIG (reference sequence). The CDR3 DNA sequence: TGTGCCTGGAGTTCAGGGGGAGGTTCACCCCTCCACTTT. This translates into CAWSSGGGSPLHF.

CDR3 loop: CASGSSGAQYF. The CDR3 DNA follows: TGTGCCAGCGGGTCCTCGGGGGCGCAGTATTTT. The chain combines TRBV7-9 with TRBJ2-3; D might be TRBD2 (6 bases). The CDR3 totals 11 residues. The V gene lost 8 bases and the J gene lost 10 bases, with 13 bases spanning the gap. CDR1 SEHNR and CDR2 FQNEAQ come from the germline V gene (reference sequence).

V gene TRBV3-1 combines with J gene TRBJ1-2; D possibly corresponds to TRBD1 (6 bases). Per the germline V gene, CDR1 is LGHDT and CDR2 is YNNKEL (reference sequence). Trimming cost V 1 base and J 7 bases, with 10 bases left between them. This CDR3 is 13 amino acids long. DNA of the CDR3: TGTGCCAGCAGCCAAGCACAGGGTCCTGGCTACACCTTC. Its translation is CASSQAQGPGYTF.

This clonotype has a handful of counts. The rearrangement links TRBV4-2 to TRBJ2-3; 9 bases align to TRBD2. Germline CDR1 and CDR2: LGHNA and YNFKEQ. Trimming cost V 4 bases and J 6 bases; bases outside gene matches: 5. This CDR3 has 14 amino acids. Here the CDR3 DNA reads TGTGCCAGCAGCCCCGGACTAGCGTCGGATACGCAGTATTTT. Residues: CASSPGLASDTQYF.

This chain joins TRBV29-1 and TRBJ2-5; D not certain. Germline V gene lookup returns CDR1 SQVTM and CDR2 ANQGSEA. V was cut by 5 bases and J by 7 bases, with 14 bases left in between. The CDR3 extends over 12 amino acids. CDR3 amino acids: CSVLLEGGTQYF. For the CDR3, the DNA is TGCAGCGTTCTCCTAGAAGGCGGGACCCAGTACTTC.

The chain joins TRBV30 to TRBJ2-7, with a tentative D call TRBD1 (5 bases). CDR3 size: 12 residues. V was shortened by 2 bases and J by 7 bases, with 12 bases between the two germline ends. Germline CDR1 is GTSNPN and CDR2 is SVGIG (reference sequence). The CDR3 spells CAWSRGLLEQYF. The CDR3 DNA sequence: TGTGCCTGGAGTAGGGGCCTGCTGGAGCAGTACTTC.

The chain joins TRBV7-2 to TRBJ2-2; D is ambiguous. V lost 4 bases to trimming and J lost 6 bases, with 9 bases between them. CDR3 length: 13 amino acids. The V gene's germline CDR1 is SGHTA and CDR2 FQGNSA. CDR3 in DNA: TGTGCCAGCAGCTGGTCTAGGGCCGGGGAGCTGTTTTTT. Translation gives CASSWSRAGELFF.

In regard to this clonotype: A junction end diverges from the germline sequence, so it may reflect a read error. This chain uses TRBV12-3 or TRBV12-4 with TRBJ2-1; D is perhaps TRBD2 (6 bases). CDR3 length: 12 amino acids. CDR3 sequence (DNA): TGTGCCAGCATAGCGACGAGCGGGTCCTTGGTCTTC. It encodes CASIATSGSLVF.

The J gene is TRBJ2-2, the V gene TRBV19; TRBD1 might be the D (5 bases). Trimming left V 4 bases short and J 0 bases short, with 12 bases between. The CDR3 is made up of 16 amino acids. Germline lookup yields CDR1 LNHDA and CDR2 SQIVND (reference sequence). CDR3 protein: CASSTSRVANTGELFF. The CDR3 nucleotides read TGTGCCAGTAGTACCTCCAGGGTGGCGAACACCGGGGAGCTGTTTTTT.

This chain connects TRBV20-1 to TRBJ2-5; 10 nucleotides match TRBD2. CDR1 DFQATT and CDR2 SNEGSKA come from the germline V gene (reference sequence). This CDR3 region has 16 residues. V trimming: 0 bases; J trimming: 4 bases; junction bases outside the gene matches: 8. The CDR3 sequence is CSAREGSGGVRETQYF. The CDR3 DNA reads as TGCAGTGCTAGAGAAGGGAGCGGGGGGGTTAGAGAGACCCAGTACTTC.

This clonotype was detected only a few times. The chain combines TRBV30 with TRBJ1-1; 7 bases are shared with TRBD1. Germline loops: CDR1 GTSNPN, CDR2 SVGIG (reference sequence). The CDR3 covers 12 residues. V was pared by 7 bases and J by 5 bases, with 7 bases of the junction left unmatched. The CDR3 sequence is CASAGGSTEAFF. The CDR3 DNA reads as TGTGCCTCCGCAGGGGGTTCAACTGAAGCTTTCTTT.

V usage is TRBV20-1 and J usage is TRBJ2-1, with D maybe TRBD2 (5 bases). The CDR3 sequence is 15 residues long. Trimming stripped 5 bases from V and 3 bases from J, with 17 bases between. The germline V gene encodes CDR1 DFQATT and CDR2 SNEGSKA (reference sequence). DNA of the CDR3: TGCAGTGCTGATTTCGTGGGAGTTATCTACAATGAGCAGTTCTTC. It codes for CSADFVGVIYNEQFF.

V usage is TRBV7-9 and J usage is TRBJ2-1; 9 bases are shared with TRBD2. Germline V gene lookup returns CDR1 SEHNR and CDR2 FQNEAQ (reference sequence). The CDR3 is 14 amino acids. Trimming at V came to 6 bases and at J to 8 bases, leaving 8 bases not matched to a gene. CDR3 region: CASRRSGGGDEQFF. CDR3 DNA: TGTGCCAGCAGACGTAGCGGGGGTGGTGATGAGCAGTTCTTC.

This sequence joins TRBV3-1 and TRBJ1-1; 10 bases are shared with TRBD1. This CDR3 spans 15 amino acids. Germline V gene lookup returns CDR1 LGHDT and CDR2 YNNKEL (reference sequence). With 2 bases clipped from V and 4 bases from J, the junction kept 4 bases outside the gene matches. The CDR3 region is CASSQRTGGSTEAFF. The CDR3 nucleotides read TGTGCCAGCAGCCAACGGACAGGGGGGTCCACTGAAGCTTTCTTT.

The chain's CDR3 is CAWSGLTGITEAFF. The CDR3 DNA is TGTGCCTGGAGTGGACTGACAGGGATCACTGAAGCTTTCTTT. The gene calls are TRBV30 and TRBJ1-1; 7 nucleotides align to TRBD1. In germline, CDR1 is GTSNPN, CDR2 SVGIG (reference sequence). After removal of 1 base from V and 4 bases from J, the junction contained 6 bases not matched to a gene. The CDR3 has 14 amino acids. Together with reference TRBV30 and TRBJ1-1, the CDR3 gives the full variable domain: SQTIHQWPATLVQPVGSPLSLECTVEGTSNPNLYWYRQAAGRGLQLLFYSVGIGQISSEVPQNLSASRPQDRQFILSSKKLLLSDSGFYLCAWSGLTGITEAFFGQGTRLTVV.

The table lists this clonotype with a count of one. The chain employs TRBV12-5 and TRBJ2-6; D is uncertain. The germline V and J ends were trimmed by 1 base and 2 bases, with 0 bases remaining between them. The germline gives CDR1 LGHNT, CDR2 FRNRAP. There are 13 residues in the CDR3. The CDR3 sequence is CASGLAGANVLTF. In DNA, the CDR3 is TGTGCTAGTGGTTTGGCTGGGGCCAACGTCCTGACTTTC.

The chain carries TRBV3-1 and TRBJ1-1; no clear D gene. Germline V lookup: CDR1 LGHDT, CDR2 YNNKEL (reference sequence). The CDR3 runs to 12 residues. V was trimmed by 4 bases and J by 1 base, leaving 4 bases between them. CDR3 nucleotide sequence: TGTGCCAGCAGCCGACGGAACACTGAAGCTTTCTTT. It specifies CASSRRNTEAFF.

This chain uses TRBV3-1 with TRBJ2-3; TRBD2 matches at 10 bases. After removal of 0 bases from V and 5 bases from J, the junction contained 8 bases not matched to a gene. The CDR3 sequence is 17 residues long. Germline V lookup: CDR1 LGHDT, CDR2 YNNKEL (reference sequence). DNA for the CDR3: TGTGCCAGCAGCCAAGAACCCCTAGCGGGGGTCATAGATACGCAGTATTTT. This codes for CASSQEPLAGVIDTQYF.

The chain is built from TRBV5-1 and TRBJ2-2; D unclear. The CDR3 consists of 11 residues. Germline values: CDR1 SGHRS, CDR2 YFSETQ. CDR3 sequence: CAHPGTGELFF. The CDR3 nucleotides read TGCGCGCACCCCGGAACCGGGGAGCTGTTTTTT. Complete variable domain (other parts from reference TRBV5-1 and TRBJ2-2): KAGVTQTPRYLIKTRGQQVTLSCSPISGHRSVSWYQQTPGQGLQFLFEYFSETQRNKGNFPGRFSGRQFSNSRSEMNVSTLELGDSALYLCAHPGTGELFFGEGSRLTVL.

The V gene is TRBV11-3, the J gene TRBJ2-2; D unresolved. The CDR3 consists of 14 residues. Germline V gene sequence: CDR1 SGHNT, CDR2 YENEEA. V lost 2 bases to trimming and J lost 2 bases, with 6 bases between them. CDR3 protein: CASSLRINTGELFF. The CDR3 bases are TGTGCCAGCAGCTTAAGGATCAACACCGGGGAGCTGTTTTTT.